These 6 T cell receptor beta chains were sequenced from one sample in a study of beta chain features in type 1 diabetes. Study-level findings and limits: Patients with Type 1 diabetes showed moderately but significantly shorter TCRB CDR3s in all four CD4+ subsets.

Expressed TCRB transcripts were sequenced because the isolated RNA had all been reverse transcribed beforehand. TCRdb keeps only in-frame clones here, not all; method: immunoSEQ multiplex PCR. The sample holds around 250,000 clones, 13% to 15% seen once. These TCRs' antigens remain unknown. Sequencing was done on a sample of naive CD4+ T cells from blood. Every receptor here comes from a man aged 25 to 45 with type 1 diabetes.

This sequence joins TRBV4-3 and TRBJ2-1; 7 bases line up with TRBD1. The CDR3 contains 16 residues. CDR1 and CDR2 from the germline V gene are LGHNA and YSLEER. V trimming: 5 bases; J trimming: 4 bases; junction bases outside the gene matches: 11. The CDR3 spells CASSGGLKGAYNEQFF. In DNA form, the CDR3 reads TGCGCCAGCAGCGGGGGCCTAAAGGGGGCTTACAATGAGCAGTTCTTC.

This clone turned up a few times. The same CDR3 can be traced to other DNA sequences in this sample. The V call is TRBV9, the J call TRBJ2-7; TRBD1 aligns across 8 bases. Unmatched junction bases numbered 3, after V lost 0 bases and J lost 4 bases. The CDR3 totals 14 residues. Per the germline V gene, CDR1 is SGDLS and CDR2 is YYNGEE. CDR3 coding DNA: TGTGCCAGCAGCGTAGGTCAGGGGGCTTACGAGCAGTACTTC. It encodes CASSVGQGAYEQYF.

The V gene is TRBV30, the J gene TRBJ2-7, with TRBD1 matching 7 bases. This CDR3 comprises 12 residues. V lost 1 base, J lost 9 bases, and 6 bases stayed unmatched. Germline CDR1 reads GTSNPN; CDR2 reads SVGIG (reference sequence). The CDR3 here is CAWSALRGRQYF. The CDR3 bases are TGTGCCTGGAGTGCCCTGAGGGGGCGGCAGTACTTC.

This chain connects TRBV28 to TRBJ1-5; 9 nucleotides match TRBD1. CDR1 MDHEN and CDR2 SYDVKM come from the germline V gene. V shed 9 bases, J shed 4 bases, and the junction held 10 bases outside the gene matches. The CDR3 spans 15 residues. CDR3 coding DNA: TGTGCCAGTTTTAAACTTGGACAGGGGAATCAGCCCCAGCATTTT. Its protein product is CASFKLGQGNQPQHF. Full variable domain (outside the CDR3, taken from reference TRBV28 and TRBJ1-5): DVKVTQSSRYLVKRTGEKVFLECVQDMDHENMFWYRQDPGLGLRLIYFSYDVKMKEKGDIPEGYSVSREKKERFSLILESASTNQTSMYLCASFKLGQGNQPQHFGDGTRLSIL.

This clone turned up a few times. The gene calls are TRBV5-4 and TRBJ1-2, with 11 positions matching TRBD1. Germline assignment: CDR1 SGHNT and CDR2 YYREEE (reference sequence). The CDR3 runs to 15 residues. Losses at the gene ends were 3 bases for V and 5 bases for J; bases not matched to a gene: 6. CDR3 amino acids: CASSSAGTGGYGYTF. The CDR3 DNA reads as TGTGCCAGCAGCTCCGCCGGGACAGGGGGTTATGGCTACACCTTC.

The V and J genes are TRBV7-2 and TRBJ2-2; D might be TRBD1 (5 bases). Trimming removed 2 bases from V and 2 bases from J, with 9 bases in between. This CDR3 has 15 residues. The germline gives CDR1 SGHTA, CDR2 FQGNSA. The CDR3 protein is CASSLLRENTGELFF. CDR3 in DNA: TGTGCCAGCAGCTTACTCAGGGAAAACACCGGGGAGCTGTTTTTT.